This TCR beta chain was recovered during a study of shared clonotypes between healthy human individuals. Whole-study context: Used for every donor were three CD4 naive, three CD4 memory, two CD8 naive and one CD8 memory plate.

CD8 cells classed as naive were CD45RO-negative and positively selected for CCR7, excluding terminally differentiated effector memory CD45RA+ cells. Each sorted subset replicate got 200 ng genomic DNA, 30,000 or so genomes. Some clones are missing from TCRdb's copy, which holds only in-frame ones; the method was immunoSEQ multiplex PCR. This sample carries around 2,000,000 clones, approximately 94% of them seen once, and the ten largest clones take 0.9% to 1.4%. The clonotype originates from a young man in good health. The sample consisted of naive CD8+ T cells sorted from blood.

In nucleotides, the CDR3 is TGTGCCAGCAGCTTAGGACGGGGGCTGGATGAGCAGTTCTTC. It translates to CASSLGRGLDEQFF. The chain couples TRBV7-9 to TRBJ2-1; perhaps D is TRBD1 or TRBD2 (6 bases each). From germline, CDR1 is SEHNR and CDR2 FQNEAQ (reference sequence). Trimming pared 1 base from V and 8 bases from J, leaving 12 bases between. This CDR3 spans 14 amino acids.